The 24 T cell receptor beta chains given below trace back to one sample, sequenced in a study of T cell repertoires in cytomegalovirus infection. No cognate antigen is known for these TCRs. MiXCR, run by TCRdb on the reads, gives a single entry per CDR3 protein. This sample yields approximately 1,000,000 distinct CDR3 sequences, of which around 30% are seen a single time; about an eighth belongs to the top ten. Here the sequenced sample was cultured CD8+ T cells from PBMCs, taken from culture after CMV antigen stimulation. The receptor source for this set is a human donor in good health (CMV status not recorded). Some clones in this sample may be carry-over from other donors' samples.

The CDR3 DNA is TGTGCCAGCAGCCCTGAAATTGCCCTCACAGATACGCAGTATTTT. Amino acids: CASSPEIALTDTQYF. The rearrangement uses TRBV3-1 and TRBJ2-3, with D unresolved. Germline V gives CDR1 LGHDT, CDR2 YNNKEL (reference sequence). Trimming cost V 4 bases and J 2 bases, with 13 bases left between them. This CDR3 contains 15 residues.

This clonotype was seen repeatedly, ten times or more. The J gene is TRBJ2-1, the V gene TRBV7-6; D possibly corresponds to TRBD1 (5 bases). CDR3 size: 14 residues. Germline-derived CDR1 and CDR2 are SGHVS and FNYEAQ. Trimming took off 5 bases at V and 1 base at J, with 9 bases between the two ends. The CDR3 is CASSPQDSYNEQFF. In DNA form, the CDR3 reads TGTGCCAGCAGCCCACAGGATTCCTACAATGAGCAGTTCTTC.

This clonotype was observed a handful of times. The chain recombines TRBV7-9 with TRBJ1-2, with D maybe TRBD1 (5 bases). This CDR3 is built from 15 residues. Germline CDR1 and CDR2: SEHNR and FQNEAQ (reference sequence). V was clipped by 2 bases and J by 8 bases, with 18 bases between them. The chain's CDR3 is CASSLFRQGPMGYTF. The CDR3 region has the DNA TGTGCCAGCAGCTTATTTCGGCAGGGACCTATGGGCTACACCTTC.

The CDR3 reads CASSFSSGGPSYNEQFF. The CDR3 region has the DNA TGTGCCAGCAGCTTTTCTTCCGGGGGGCCTTCCTACAATGAGCAGTTCTTC. The chain employs TRBV7-2 and TRBJ2-1, with D maybe TRBD2 (7 bases). This CDR3 contains 17 residues. V shed 3 bases and J shed 1 base, with 16 bases lying between them. CDR1 and CDR2 from the germline V gene are SGHTA and FQGNSA. Full variable domain (remainder filled in from reference TRBV7-2 and TRBJ2-1): GAGVSQSPSNKVTEKGKDVELRCDPISGHTALYWYRQSLGQGLEFLIYFQGNSAPDKSGLPSDRFSAERTGGSVSTLTIQRTQQEDSAVYLCASSFSSGGPSYNEQFFGPGTRLTVL.

The chain couples TRBV7-8 to TRBJ1-2, with a possible D match to TRBD1 (5 bases). V was shortened by 3 bases and J by 2 bases, with 13 bases between the two germline ends. This CDR3 spans 15 amino acids. Germline V lookup: CDR1 SGHVS, CDR2 FQNEAQ. The CDR3 sequence: CASSLETALNYGYTF. The DNA for the CDR3 is TGTGCCAGCAGCTTGGAGACAGCGTTGAACTATGGCTACACCTTC.

J is TRBJ2-5 and V is TRBV7-2, with 13 nucleotides matching TRBD2. The germline gives CDR1 SGHTA, CDR2 FQGNSA. The J segment lost 5 bases and the V segment lost 4 bases, leaving 10 bases of the junction unmatched. The CDR3 covers 17 residues. The DNA for the CDR3 is TGTGCCAGCAGCTCCCGGACCGGACTAGCGGGGGTGGAGACCCAGTACTTC. Encoded protein: CASSSRTGLAGVETQYF. Based on the CDR3 plus reference TRBV7-2 and TRBJ2-5, the full variable domain is GAGVSQSPSNKVTEKGKDVELRCDPISGHTALYWYRQSLGQGLEFLIYFQGNSAPDKSGLPSDRFSAERTGGSVSTLTIQRTQQEDSAVYLCASSSRTGLAGVETQYFGPGTRLLVL.

This clonotype was counted only a few times. The chain employs TRBV5-1 and TRBJ2-7; the D call may be TRBD1 or TRBD2 (5 bases each). Deletions cut 6 bases from V and 2 bases from J, with 12 bases between. The CDR3 is made up of 13 amino acids. The germline V gene has CDR1 SGHRS and CDR2 YFSETQ. This CDR3 is CASKEGIPYEQYF. The DNA for the CDR3 is TGCGCCAGCAAAGAGGGGATCCCCTACGAGCAGTACTTC. Full variable domain (rest looked up from reference TRBV5-1 and TRBJ2-7): KAGVTQTPRYLIKTRGQQVTLSCSPISGHRSVSWYQQTPGQGLQFLFEYFSETQRNKGNFPGRFSGRQFSNSRSEMNVSTLELGDSALYLCASKEGIPYEQYFGPGTRLTVT.

This clonotype showed up many times. The chain is built from TRBV7-9 and TRBJ2-7; 7 nucleotides line up with TRBD1. Germline V gene lookup returns CDR1 SEHNR and CDR2 FQNEAQ (reference sequence). J was trimmed by 1 base and V by 5 bases; bases with no gene match: 8. The CDR3 loop spans 15 amino acids. The chain's CDR3 is CASSPRQGSSYEQYF. In DNA, the CDR3 is TGTGCCAGCAGCCCCCGACAGGGATCATCCTACGAGCAGTACTTC.

This chain uses TRBV20-1 with TRBJ1-3; D uncertain. Between the trimmed V and J ends, which lost 2 bases and 0 bases, there was a span of 23 bases. Germline V CDR1 and CDR2: DFQATT, SNEGSKA (reference sequence). The CDR3 runs to 19 residues. CDR3 residues: CSARLKGDGPPSSGNTIYF. CDR3 sequence (DNA): TGCAGTGCTAGACTAAAGGGAGACGGACCGCCTAGCTCTGGAAACACCATATATTTT.

The chain employs TRBV28 and TRBJ2-5; weak D call: TRBD1 (5 bases). This CDR3 is built from 14 residues. CDR1 is MDHEN, CDR2 SYDVKM, per germline. Trimming took 7 bases from V and 3 from J, leaving 15 bases between them. CDR3 residues: CASTSVAGKETQYF. The CDR3, as DNA: TGTGCCAGCACAAGTGTGGCAGGGAAAGAGACCCAGTACTTC.

The table lists this clonotype with many counts. The chain couples TRBV7-8 to TRBJ1-5; no clear D gene. CDR1 is SGHVS, CDR2 FQNEAQ, per germline. This CDR3 comprises 12 residues. Trimming took off 0 bases at V and 5 bases at J, with 2 bases between the two ends. The CDR3 protein is CASSLADQPQHF. The CDR3 DNA is TGTGCCAGCAGCTTAGCAGATCAGCCCCAGCATTTT.

This clonotype was picked up a small number of times. The chain has TRBV6-2 or TRBV6-3 and TRBJ1-2; D is unclear. The CDR3 has 14 amino acids. Germline V gene lookup returns CDR1 MNHEY and CDR2 SVGEGT. V was cut by 4 bases and J by 1 base, with 10 bases left in between. For the CDR3, the DNA is TGTGCCAGCAGTTTTGCGTCGGATAACTATGGCTACACCTTC. Protein sequence: CASSFASDNYGYTF.

This clonotype was recorded a few times. The chain is built from TRBV7-6 and TRBJ2-2; the match to TRBD2 covers 10 bases. Trimming removed 5 bases from V and 6 bases from J; junction bases left unmatched: 6. CDR3 length equals 15 residues. The germline CDR1 and CDR2 sequences are SGHVS and FNYEAQ. The chain's CDR3 is CASSNLAGDPGELFF. In nucleotides, the CDR3 is TGTGCCAGCAGCAACCTAGCGGGGGACCCCGGGGAGCTGTTTTTT.

This chain uses TRBV20-1 with TRBJ2-7; no clear D gene. The CDR3 is 14 amino acids. Germline V lookup: CDR1 DFQATT, CDR2 SNEGSKA (reference sequence). V lost 0 bases and J 4 bases, leaving 13 bases between the germline ends. DNA for the CDR3: TGCAGTGCTAGAGATCCCCCGGCCGGTTACGAGCAGTACGTC. This codes for CSARDPPAGYEQYV.

This clonotype has more than one count but fewer than ten. CDR3 nucleotide sequence: TGTGCCAGCATTGGGGAGCTGTTTTTT. Protein product: CASIGELFF. The chain carries TRBV14 and TRBJ2-2; unclear D gene. The CDR3 extends over 9 amino acids. V lost 7 bases to trimming and J lost 8 bases, with 2 bases between them. CDR1 SGHDN and CDR2 FVKESK come from the germline V gene.

This clonotype has only a few counts. This chain links TRBV27 with TRBJ2-3; 8 bases line up with TRBD2. V trimming: 0 bases; J trimming: 2 bases; junction bases outside the gene matches: 7. The CDR3 loop spans 17 amino acids. The V gene's germline CDR1 is MNHEY and CDR2 SMNVEV (reference sequence). The chain's CDR3 is CASSLSTSGLITDTQYF. CDR3 bases: TGTGCCAGCAGTTTATCTACTAGCGGCTTAATCACAGATACGCAGTATTTT.

The chain has TRBV24-1 and TRBJ1-2, with TRBD1 as a possible D gene (6 bases). Germline assignment: CDR1 KGHDR and CDR2 SFDVKD. Trimming stripped 4 bases from V and 7 bases from J, with 12 bases between. The CDR3 sequence is 13 residues long. CDR3: CATSDLDRSGYTF. The CDR3 DNA follows: TGTGCCACCAGTGACCTGGACAGAAGTGGCTACACCTTC.

There are a few counts of this clonotype. The V and J genes are TRBV9 and TRBJ2-2, with a weak D call TRBD1 (5 bases). Deletions cut 0 bases from V and 6 bases from J, with 15 bases between. Germline CDR1 is SGDLS and CDR2 is YYNGEE. The CDR3 runs 16 residues. Here the CDR3 reads CASSVVPGPPAGELFF. The CDR3 DNA reads TGTGCCAGCAGCGTAGTTCCAGGGCCGCCGGCCGGGGAGCTGTTTTTT.

A remark on this clonotype: A read error is possible here, since a much larger clone lies one base away. The chain joins TRBV28 to TRBJ1-1, with D hard to call. Germline values: CDR1 MDHEN, CDR2 SYDVKM. The CDR3 contains 15 residues. CDR3 protein: CANSPRLSSNTEAFF. In nucleotides, the CDR3 is TGTGCCAACAGTCCCCGGTTGAGTAGCAACACTGAAGCTTTCTTT.

This clonotype occurred a few times. The chain joins TRBV19 to TRBJ2-1, with 9 positions matching TRBD1. The V gene's germline CDR1 is LNHDA and CDR2 SQIVND (reference sequence). V was clipped by 5 bases and J by 2 bases; unmatched bases: 7. CDR3 length: 16 amino acids. CDR3 region: CASSARGTGPYNEQFF. Written as DNA, the CDR3 is TGTGCCAGTAGTGCCCGCGGGACAGGGCCCTACAATGAGCAGTTCTTC.

This rearrangement joins TRBV27 to TRBJ2-7; D remains unclear. Looked up from germline, CDR1 is MNHEY and CDR2 is SMNVEV (reference sequence). With 3 bases removed from V and 3 bases from J, the gap between germline ends came to 9 bases. The CDR3 has 13 residues. The CDR3 bases are TGTGCCAGCAGTTTTGGTAGTTTCTACGAGCAGTACTTC. This encodes CASSFGSFYEQYF.

This rearrangement joins TRBV27 to TRBJ2-1, with D perhaps TRBD2 (6 bases). In germline, CDR1 is MNHEY, CDR2 SMNVEV (reference sequence). The length of the CDR3 is 14 residues. V dropped 6 bases and J dropped 7 bases, with 16 bases sitting between them. In DNA form, the CDR3 reads TGTGCCAGCAGCTTTACCCCTGGAGGGAATGAGCAGTTCTTC. Its translation: CASSFTPGGNEQFF.

The rearrangement links TRBV4-1 to TRBJ2-2; D is unclear. Germline CDR1 is MGHRA and CDR2 is YSYEKL. The CDR3 is 14 amino acids. With 1 base removed from V and 4 bases from J, the gap between germline ends came to 7 bases. This CDR3 reads CASSQVSGTGELFF. CDR3 nucleotide sequence: TGCGCCAGCAGCCAAGTGTCAGGCACCGGGGAGCTGTTTTTT.

The chain employs TRBV6-1 and TRBJ2-3; TRBD2 matches at 9 bases. After removal of 3 bases from V and 2 bases from J, the junction contained 6 bases not matched to a gene. This CDR3 region has 16 residues. Germline CDR1 MNHNS, CDR2 SASEGT. The CDR3 bases are TGTGCCAGCAGTGATCAACTAGCGGGTTCCACAGATACGCAGTATTTT. Translated, it gives CASSDQLAGSTDTQYF.